This T cell receptor (beta chain) was found in a study of cytomegalovirus exposure and HLA in healthy donors. Points from the study as a whole: Trimming of TCR beta V- and J-genes showed a link, identified in a later analysis, to a missense DCLRE1C variant. Per a later analysis, about 15,000 TCR beta sequences showed association with HLA alleles at 0.05 false discovery rate.

About this clone: Its specificity is not known.

It was with 60 Vbeta and 13 Jbeta primers that the PCR ran. Repertoires were generated with immunoSEQ multiplex PCR, while TCRdb's copy carries only in-frame clones and drops some. Here the sample table reports 77,000 or so clones. This sequence was found in a man aged 25-45 years in good health and CMV-seronegative. Material: PBMCs.

CDR3 nucleotide sequence: TGTGCCAGCAGCTTTGGGACACGAAACACTGAAGCTTTCTTT. It yields the protein CASSFGTRNTEAFF. This chain joins TRBV5-6 and TRBJ1-1, with D perhaps matching TRBD1 (6 bases). This CDR3 has 14 residues. Trimming cost V 2 bases and J 2 bases, with 10 bases left between them. Per the germline V gene, CDR1 is SGHDT and CDR2 is YYEEEE.